The present T cell receptor beta chain was sequenced within a study of T cell responses to AZD1222 COVID-19 vaccine. Study context: Second-dose intervals of approximately 4 or approximately 12 weeks were pooled.

As concerns this clone: Its antigen is still unknown.

Study conclusions and caveats: Among spike-specific TCRs, nearly half reportedly target unmutated variant regions. Repertoires were obtained solely post-peak T cell response. Elevations in Spike-specific TCR breadth and depth followed administration of two AZD1222 doses.

The CDR3 totals 13 residues. CDR1 is SGHTA, CDR2 FQGNSA, per germline. V dropped 9 bases and J dropped 7 bases, with 15 bases sitting between them. Libraries were prepared by immunoSEQ multiplex PCR; TCRdb keeps only in-frame clonotypes and omits some of them. The data show about 130,000 clones, about 87% seen once. The chain has TRBV7-2 and TRBJ2-2, with TRBD1 as a possible D gene (6 bases). The source of this sequence is an adult in good health. The material was peripheral blood, obtained on day 0 of AZD1222 vaccination. The CDR3 region is CARADIRGGELFF. The CDR3 DNA sequence: TGTGCCAGGGCCGACATCAGGGGCGGGGAGCTGTTTTTT.